These 16 T cell receptor beta chains came from one sample sequenced in a study of radiation and T cells in renal cell carcinoma. Time point indicated: blood 4 weeks post-SBRT, at nephrectomy. Treatment meaning: 15 Gy SBRT to primary tumor, nephrectomy 4 weeks later. The assay was immunoSEQ multiplex PCR, and TCRdb's table has in-frame clones only and misses some. The sample records around 95,000 clones, around 83% being singletons. This specimen was blood, taken from a patient whose treatment included radiotherapy and nephrectomy. The receptors were sampled from a man aged 60-69 years with renal cell carcinoma.

This sequence joins TRBV19 and TRBJ1-5; D not certain. From germline, CDR1 is LNHDA and CDR2 SQIVND (reference sequence). CDR3 length: 12 amino acids. V was shortened by 4 bases and J by 6 bases, with 7 bases between the two germline ends. The CDR3 DNA follows: TGTGCCAGTAGTACCCAATCTCAGCCCCAGCATTTT. It encodes CASSTQSQPQHF.

V is TRBV28 and J is TRBJ1-5; 7 bases are a match to TRBD1. Trimming took 6 bases from V and 5 from J; bases not matched to a gene: 10. The germline gives CDR1 MDHEN, CDR2 SYDVKM. The CDR3 runs 15 residues. The CDR3 region has the DNA TGTGCCAGCAGCTCCGACAGGGCGGTATATCAGCCCCAGCATTTT. Protein: CASSSDRAVYQPQHF. Full variable domain (missing parts from reference TRBV28 and TRBJ1-5): DVKVTQSSRYLVKRTGEKVFLECVQDMDHENMFWYRQDPGLGLRLIYFSYDVKMKEKGDIPEGYSVSREKKERFSLILESASTNQTSMYLCASSSDRAVYQPQHFGDGTRLSIL.

The V call is TRBV7-9, the J call TRBJ2-1, with D uncertain. Trimming took off 1 base at V and 5 bases at J, with 6 bases between the two ends. From germline, CDR1 is SEHNR and CDR2 FQNEAQ (reference sequence). The CDR3 is 13 amino acids. CDR3 in amino acids: CASSLDTDNEQFF. CDR3 nucleotides: TGTGCCAGCAGCTTAGATACCGACAATGAGCAGTTCTTC.

V gene TRBV5-1 combines with J gene TRBJ2-1; D possibly uses TRBD1 or TRBD2 (5 bases each). CDR3 size: 14 residues. Between the trimmed V and J ends, which lost 3 bases and 4 bases, there was a span of 11 bases. The germline CDR1 and CDR2 sequences are SGHRS and YFSETQ. This CDR3 is CASSWGITYNEQFF. The CDR3 DNA sequence: TGCGCCAGCAGCTGGGGGATAACTTACAATGAGCAGTTCTTC.

This chain connects TRBV4-2 to TRBJ1-3, with a weak D call TRBD1 (6 bases). This CDR3 has 15 residues. Germline V gene sequence: CDR1 LGHNA, CDR2 YNFKEQ. Trimming stripped 1 base from V and 3 bases from J, with 10 bases between. The chain's CDR3 is CASSQVVGGGNTIYF. For the CDR3, the DNA is TGTGCCAGCAGCCAAGTTGTAGGGGGTGGAAACACCATATATTTT.

The rearrangement links TRBV6-5 to TRBJ2-2; D remains unclear. Germline-derived CDR1 and CDR2 are MNHEY and SVGAGI. V lost 2 bases and J 9 bases, leaving 7 bases between the germline ends. The CDR3 is made up of 12 amino acids. The CDR3 sequence: CASSYPGRELFF. DNA for the CDR3: TGTGCCAGCAGTTACCCCGGAAGGGAGCTGTTTTTT.

The chain joins TRBV2 to TRBJ2-7; TRBD2 matches at 10 bases. The CDR3 totals 17 residues. V shed 1 base and J 3 bases; nucleotides not matched to a gene: 9. Germline CDR1 and CDR2: SNHLY and FYNNEI. CDR3 region: CASSEGLLAGPFYEQYF. The CDR3 nucleotides read TGTGCCAGCAGTGAAGGTTTACTAGCGGGACCCTTCTACGAGCAGTACTTC.

The J gene is TRBJ2-3, the V gene TRBV5-5; D may correspond to TRBD1 or TRBD2 (6 bases each). CDR1 is SGHKS, CDR2 YYEKEE, per germline (reference sequence). The CDR3 runs to 15 residues. V was shortened by 2 bases and J by 2 bases, with 12 bases between the two germline ends. CDR3 in amino acids: CASSLGGFSTDTQYF. In DNA form, the CDR3 reads TGTGCCAGCAGCTTAGGGGGGTTTTCCACAGATACGCAGTATTTT.

The gene calls are TRBV10-2 and TRBJ1-2, with D perhaps TRBD1 (5 bases). Germline-derived CDR1 and CDR2 are WSHSY and SAAADI. V was pared by 2 bases and J by 5 bases, with 18 bases between. The CDR3 totals 16 residues. CDR3 in DNA: TGCGCCAGCAGTGAGCGAGCGGGACTTCGAGGTTATGGCTACACCTTC. It codes for CASSERAGLRGYGYTF.

The chain combines TRBV5-4 with TRBJ2-2, with TRBD2 matching over 10 bases. The V gene end was trimmed by 3 bases and the J gene end by 4 bases; junction bases not matched to a gene: 6. This CDR3 has 16 amino acids. Germline values: CDR1 SGHNT, CDR2 YYREEE (reference sequence). CDR3 sequence (DNA): TGTGCCAGCAGCTCCCAAGCGGGAGGGTTCACCGGGGAGCTGTTTTTT. Its protein product is CASSSQAGGFTGELFF. Full variable domain (rest looked up from reference TRBV5-4 and TRBJ2-2): ETGVTQSPTHLIKTRGQQVTLRCSSQSGHNTVSWYQQALGQGPQFIFQYYREEENGRGNFPPRFSGLQFPNYSSELNVNALELDDSALYLCASSSQAGGFTGELFFGEGSRLTVL.

This clone was seen more than once but under ten times. CDR3 sequence (DNA): TGCACCAGCAGCCTAATTATCAGTATGAACACTGAAGCTTTCTTT. This gives the protein CTSSLIISMNTEAFF. The chain couples TRBV1 to TRBJ1-1; TRBD1 is the table's D call, not checked against the DNA. TRBV1 is shown as a pseudogene. CDR3 length equals 15 residues.

The chain is built from TRBV27 and TRBJ1-5; D is unclear. The CDR3 runs 16 residues. Germline V gene lookup returns CDR1 MNHEY and CDR2 SMNVEV (reference sequence). V was trimmed by 0 bases and J by 2 bases, leaving 11 bases between them. CDR3 protein: CASSLSMPGRNQPQHF. CDR3 nucleotides: TGTGCCAGCAGTTTATCGATGCCGGGCCGCAATCAGCCCCAGCATTTT.

V gene TRBV28 combines with J gene TRBJ1-1, with 9 bases fitting TRBD1. The trim removed 3 bases at V and 5 bases at J, leaving 7 bases unmatched. There are 15 residues in the CDR3. CDR1 is MDHEN and CDR2 is SYDVKM in the germline V gene. The chain's CDR3 is CASSFHRGPGTEAFF. DNA for the CDR3: TGTGCCAGCAGTTTCCACAGGGGGCCGGGTACTGAAGCTTTCTTT.

The V call is TRBV19, the J call TRBJ2-7; 9 nucleotides agree with TRBD2. Germline V gene lookup returns CDR1 LNHDA and CDR2 SQIVND (reference sequence). The ends lost 7 bases at V and 2 bases at J; junction bases unmatched: 6. The CDR3 is 14 residues long. The CDR3 coding sequence is TGTGCCAGTAAAGCTCTAGCGGGACCCTACGAGCAGTACTTC. Its translation is CASKALAGPYEQYF.

The V gene is TRBV19, the J gene TRBJ1-2; D might be TRBD1 (6 bases). The CDR3 consists of 15 residues. Germline V gene lookup returns CDR1 LNHDA and CDR2 SQIVND (reference sequence). V was clipped by 2 bases and J by 3 bases, with 13 bases between them. CDR3 nucleotides: TGTGCCAGTAGTATACAGTCAGGGGCCTACTATGGCTACACCTTC. Translated: CASSIQSGAYYGYTF.

This chain connects TRBV10-2 to TRBJ2-1; no clear D. The V and J ends lost 7 bases and 2 bases respectively, with 6 bases between them. The CDR3 extends over 12 amino acids. Germline-derived CDR1 and CDR2 are WSHSY and SAAADI. The DNA for the CDR3 is TGCGCCAGCAAGCTCGCCTACAATGAGCAGTTCTTC. Translated: CASKLAYNEQFF.